Listed here are 25 T cell receptor beta chains from one sample, sequenced in a study of technical replicates of blood from several donors. Libraries were prepared by immunoSEQ multiplex PCR; TCRdb keeps only in-frame clonotypes and omits some of them. The sample includes some 68,000 clones, about nine tenths of them seen just once. The sample consisted of T cells isolated from PBMCs. The receptors were sampled from a human donor in good health.

This clone has only a few counts. The chain joins TRBV27 to TRBJ1-2; 7 nucleotides agree with TRBD1. This CDR3 region has 13 residues. CDR1 and CDR2 from the germline V gene are MNHEY and SMNVEV (reference sequence). Losses at the gene ends were 3 bases for V and 4 bases for J; bases not matched to a gene: 2. CDR3 nucleotide sequence: TGTGCCAGCAGTTTTCCAGGGGGCTATGGCTACACCTTC. This gives the protein CASSFPGGYGYTF.

The chain is built from TRBV6-1 and TRBJ1-5, with TRBD1 matching over 11 bases. The CDR3 extends over 15 amino acids. Germline CDR1 MNHNS, CDR2 SASEGT. The J segment lost 7 bases and the V segment lost 4 bases, leaving 6 bases of the junction unmatched. CDR3 coding DNA: TGTGCCAGCAGTGCAGGGACAGGGGGTGGGCAGCCCCAGCATTTT. This encodes CASSAGTGGGQPQHF.

J is TRBJ2-1 and V is TRBV5-6; D possibly corresponds to TRBD2 (6 bases). Deletions cut 6 bases from V and 9 bases from J, with 25 bases between. In germline, CDR1 is SGHDT, CDR2 YYEEEE. The CDR3 is made up of 16 amino acids. DNA of the CDR3: TGTGCCAGCACGCTCCAGTGGGCCGGGGGATTCGGTGAGCAGTTCTTC. Amino acids: CASTLQWAGGFGEQFF.

V is TRBV5-1 and J is TRBJ1-1; 7 positions agree with TRBD1. Germline trimming cut 5 bases from V and 5 bases from J; bases unmatched to any gene: 9. CDR3 length: 14 amino acids. Germline-derived CDR1 and CDR2 are SGHRS and YFSETQ. The CDR3 protein is CASRFDREETEAFF. The DNA of the CDR3 is TGCGCCAGCAGATTCGACAGGGAAGAAACTGAAGCTTTCTTT.

The V gene is TRBV7-9, the J gene TRBJ1-1, with a possible D match to TRBD1 (5 bases). The CDR3 is 14 residues long. Trimming shortened V by 6 bases and J by 1 base, and 12 bases separated the two germline ends. CDR1 is SEHNR and CDR2 is FQNEAQ in the germline V gene (reference sequence). The CDR3 spells CASRRSTGNTEAFF. CDR3 nucleotide sequence: TGTGCCAGCAGGCGCAGTACAGGGAACACTGAAGCTTTCTTT.

The rearrangement links TRBV4-1 to TRBJ2-7, with TRBD1 matching 7 bases. The CDR3 has 13 amino acids. The ends lost 2 bases at V and 3 bases at J; junction bases unmatched: 1. Germline V gene lookup returns CDR1 MGHRA and CDR2 YSYEKL. The CDR3 sequence: CASSQRTGYEQYF. The CDR3 bases are TGCGCCAGCAGCCAACGGACAGGCTACGAGCAGTACTTC.

V usage is TRBV18 and J usage is TRBJ2-1; D possibly corresponds to TRBD2 (5 bases). Between the trimmed V and J ends, which lost 2 bases and 0 bases, there was a span of 8 bases. Germline CDR1 and CDR2: KGHSH and LQKENI. The CDR3 contains 15 residues. Here the CDR3 reads CASSPEGSSYNEQFF. CDR3 sequence (DNA): TGTGCCAGCTCACCAGAGGGCAGCTCCTACAATGAGCAGTTCTTC.

This clone showed up just a few times. The CDR3 DNA reads as TGCGCCAGCAGCCTGGACAGGGATTATGGCTACACCTTC. It codes for CASSLDRDYGYTF. The chain recombines TRBV5-1 with TRBJ1-2; 8 bases are a match to TRBD1. The V and J ends lost 4 bases and 5 bases, in that order; junction bases with no gene match: 4. The CDR3 runs to 13 residues. Germline V gene sequence: CDR1 SGHRS, CDR2 YFSETQ.

The V call is TRBV11-3, the J call TRBJ2-5, with D maybe TRBD2 (6 bases). Germline assignment: CDR1 SGHNT and CDR2 YENEEA. V shed 5 bases and J shed 3 bases, with 13 bases lying between them. The CDR3 length is 14 residues. CDR3 DNA sequence: TGTGCCAGCAGCACTCGGACTAACAAAGAGACCCAGTACTTC. Protein sequence: CASSTRTNKETQYF.

A few counts support this clone. The chain carries TRBV9 and TRBJ1-1, with 7 bases lining up with TRBD1. Germline lookup yields CDR1 SGDLS and CDR2 YYNGEE. The CDR3 contains 14 residues. The V and J ends lost 0 bases and 3 bases, in that order; junction bases with no gene match: 2. CDR3 sequence reads: CASSVVTGDTEAFF. Written as DNA, the CDR3 is TGTGCCAGCAGCGTAGTAACAGGGGACACTGAAGCTTTCTTT.

The rearrangement links TRBV7-2 to TRBJ1-1; D uncertain. The germline CDR1 and CDR2 sequences are SGHTA and FQGNSA. V was pared by 4 bases and J by 2 bases, with 8 bases between. This CDR3 is built from 13 residues. The CDR3 sequence: CASSSGRNTEAFF. CDR3 sequence (DNA): TGTGCCAGCAGCTCCGGGAGAAACACTGAAGCTTTCTTT.

This chain connects TRBV2 to TRBJ2-3; 8 bases agree with TRBD2. The ends lost 3 bases at V and 5 bases at J; junction bases unmatched: 7. The V gene's germline CDR1 is SNHLY and CDR2 FYNNEI. The CDR3 runs to 15 residues. This CDR3 is CASSDHGRAVDTQYF. CDR3 sequence (DNA): TGTGCCAGCAGTGATCACGGGAGGGCCGTAGATACGCAGTATTTT.

Sample share makes this clone medium-sized. The chain carries TRBV10-2 and TRBJ2-1; possibly TRBD2 for D (6 bases). Germline V CDR1 and CDR2: WSHSY, SAAADI. The CDR3 loop spans 13 amino acids. V was cut by 2 bases and J by 5 bases, with 7 bases left in between. The CDR3 nucleotides read TGCGCCAGCAGTGAGCGGGAGAACAATGAGCAGTTCTTC. It yields the protein CASSERENNEQFF.

The chain uses TRBV14 and TRBJ2-6; no clear D. This CDR3 is built from 18 residues. The germline V gene has CDR1 SGHDN and CDR2 FVKESK. V was cut by 1 base and J by 0 bases, with 13 bases left in between. The CDR3 protein is CASSQVAGPVSGANVLTF. The CDR3 region has the DNA TGTGCCAGCAGCCAAGTGGCAGGCCCGGTCTCTGGGGCCAACGTCCTGACTTTC.

This chain joins TRBV5-6 and TRBJ2-2; 9 positions agree with TRBD2. CDR1 and CDR2 from the germline V gene are SGHDT and YYEEEE. Trimming took 0 bases from V and 6 from J; bases not matched to a gene: 6. The CDR3 covers 16 residues. The CDR3 here is CASSLGREGLAGELFF. CDR3 nucleotide sequence: TGTGCCAGCAGCTTGGGGCGGGAGGGCCTCGCCGGGGAGCTGTTTTTT.

The rearrangement joins TRBV2 to TRBJ2-1; the match to TRBD1 covers 8 bases. With 8 bases clipped from V and 0 bases from J, the junction kept 3 bases outside the gene matches. CDR3 length: 14 amino acids. The germline V gene encodes CDR1 SNHLY and CDR2 FYNNEI. CDR3 region: CASGTGGSYNEQFF. The DNA for the CDR3 is TGTGCCAGCGGTACAGGGGGCTCCTACAATGAGCAGTTCTTC.

The rearrangement joins TRBV7-3 to TRBJ2-6, with TRBD1 identical over 8 bases. J lost 0 bases, V lost 4 bases, and 2 bases had no gene match. Per germline, CDR1 SGHTA and CDR2 FQGTGA. The CDR3 has 16 residues. The CDR3: CASSWTGNSGANVLTF. The CDR3, as DNA: TGTGCCAGCAGCTGGACAGGGAACTCTGGGGCCAACGTCCTGACTTTC.

The chain carries TRBV18 and TRBJ2-5; 8 bases match TRBD2. There are 16 residues in the CDR3. V was clipped by 3 bases and J by 1 base; unmatched bases: 7. CDR1 KGHSH and CDR2 LQKENI come from the germline V gene. The CDR3 DNA reads as TGTGCCAGCTCACCGCGGGGGGTCAAGAGCCAAGAGACCCAGTACTTC. Translated, it gives CASSPRGVKSQETQYF. Variable domain in full (rest from reference TRBV18 and TRBJ2-5): NAGVMQNPRHLVRRRGQEARLRCSPMKGHSHVYWYRQLPEEGLKFMVYLQKENIIDESGMPKERFSAEFPKEGPSILRIQQVVRGDSAAYFCASSPRGVKSQETQYFGPGTRLLVL.

The rearrangement uses TRBV19 and TRBJ1-1; 7 bases are shared with TRBD1. Germline lookup yields CDR1 LNHDA and CDR2 SQIVND (reference sequence). After removal of 1 base from V and 3 bases from J, the junction contained 5 bases not matched to a gene. This CDR3 region has 15 residues. CDR3 bases: TGTGCCAGTAGTATAGGGACAGGAGGGGACACTGAAGCTTTCTTT. This gives the protein CASSIGTGGDTEAFF.

The chain uses TRBV9 and TRBJ1-1; 8 bases line up with TRBD1. Per germline, CDR1 SGDLS and CDR2 YYNGEE. The CDR3 runs to 13 residues. Trimming removed 2 bases from V and 11 bases from J; junction bases left unmatched: 8. The CDR3 DNA reads TGTGCCAGCAGCGTCACAGGGGGAAATGAGGCTTTCTTT. Translated, it gives CASSVTGGNEAFF.

The V call is TRBV15, the J call TRBJ2-2, with D unclear. The length of the CDR3 is 13 residues. Trimming pared 8 bases from V and 4 bases from J, leaving 11 bases between. The V gene's germline CDR1 is LNHNV and CDR2 YYDKDF (reference sequence). The CDR3 protein is CATRQAGTGELFF. CDR3 nucleotides: TGTGCCACCCGGCAGGCAGGCACCGGGGAGCTGTTTTTT.

The chain links TRBV19 to TRBJ1-1; D gene unclear. Germline V gives CDR1 LNHDA, CDR2 SQIVND (reference sequence). This CDR3 has 14 residues. V gave up 2 bases and J gave up 2 bases, with 9 bases separating them. The CDR3 is CASSIWQTNTEAFF. In DNA, the CDR3 is TGTGCCAGTAGTATATGGCAGACAAACACTGAAGCTTTCTTT.

The genes are TRBV12-5 and TRBJ2-7; D might be TRBD2 (6 bases). CDR1 LGHNT and CDR2 FRNRAP come from the germline V gene. Trimming removed 0 bases at V and 0 bases at J, with 12 bases between. This CDR3 comprises 16 residues. The CDR3 coding sequence is TGTGCTAGTGGTTTGGTACTGGGGGGTAGCTCCTACGAGCAGTACTTC. Its translation: CASGLVLGGSSYEQYF.

The chain is built from TRBV4-1 and TRBJ2-1; D is possibly TRBD2 (5 bases). Germline V gives CDR1 MGHRA, CDR2 YSYEKL. The V end lost 0 bases, the J end lost 0 bases, and 6 bases lay between the germline ends. The CDR3 has 15 residues. The CDR3 region is CASSQDSASYNEQFF. The CDR3, as DNA: TGCGCCAGCAGCCAAGATAGCGCCTCCTACAATGAGCAGTTCTTC.

The rearrangement links TRBV30 to TRBJ2-5; perhaps TRBD2 as D (6 bases). CDR1 is GTSNPN, CDR2 SVGIG, per germline (reference sequence). The V end was cut by 2 bases, the J end by 3 bases, with 7 bases between. CDR3 length equals 12 residues. DNA for the CDR3: TGTGCCTGGAGTACGGGAGAAGAGACCCAGTACTTC. The encoded protein is CAWSTGEETQYF. Variable domain in full (rest from reference TRBV30 and TRBJ2-5): SQTIHQWPATLVQPVGSPLSLECTVEGTSNPNLYWYRQAAGRGLQLLFYSVGIGQISSEVPQNLSASRPQDRQFILSSKKLLLSDSGFYLCAWSTGEETQYFGPGTRLLVL.